Presented here are 7 T cell receptor beta chains from one specimen sequenced in a study of blood T cell repertoires in COVID-19. Sequencing was performed with immunoSEQ multiplex PCR; in TCRdb, only in-frame clones are kept and a portion is missing. The sample has 35,000 to 45,000 clones; 70% to 80% are singletons. Sequenced: peripheral blood. The receptor source for this set is a woman between 70 and 85 years old with acute or convalescent COVID-19.

The DNA of the CDR3 is TGTGCCAGCTCACCTCGGGACATAGCCTCTGGAAACACCATATATTTT. This translates into CASSPRDIASGNTIYF. V and J are TRBV18 and TRBJ1-3, with a possible D match to TRBD1 (6 bases). The CDR3 is made up of 16 amino acids. Trimming left V 3 bases short and J 0 bases short, with 12 bases between. Germline assignment: CDR1 KGHSH and CDR2 LQKENI.

The chain recombines TRBV3-1 (or the pseudogene TRBV3-2) with TRBJ1-5; 8 positions agree with TRBD1. The CDR3 covers 19 residues. Germline V gene sequence: CDR1 LGHDT, CDR2 YNNKEL (reference sequence). V dropped 0 bases and J dropped 1; count of bases not matched to a gene: 11. This CDR3 is CASSQDPGQGPFSNQPQHF. The CDR3 DNA is TGTGCCAGCAGCCAAGATCCCGGACAGGGCCCTTTCAGCAATCAGCCCCAGCATTTT.

The chain is built from TRBV5-1 and TRBJ2-7, with TRBD1 matching 11 bases. The V and J ends lost 0 bases and 1 base, in that order; junction bases with no gene match: 0. Germline V CDR1 and CDR2: SGHRS, YFSETQ. The CDR3 runs to 15 residues. CDR3: CASSLGDRGSYEQYF. The DNA for the CDR3 is TGCGCCAGCAGCTTGGGGGACAGGGGGTCCTACGAGCAGTACTTC.

This chain joins TRBV5-1 and TRBJ1-1; 7 bases fit TRBD1. The CDR3 totals 15 residues. Germline-derived CDR1 and CDR2 are SGHRS and YFSETQ. V shed 1 base and J 0 bases; nucleotides not matched to a gene: 3. CDR3 nucleotide sequence: TGCGCCAGCAGCTTGCGGACAGGAATGAACACTGAAGCTTTCTTT. This codes for CASSLRTGMNTEAFF. Using reference TRBV5-1 and TRBJ1-1 for the parts outside the CDR3, the full variable domain is KAGVTQTPRYLIKTRGQQVTLSCSPISGHRSVSWYQQTPGQGLQFLFEYFSETQRNKGNFPGRFSGRQFSNSRSEMNVSTLELGDSALYLCASSLRTGMNTEAFFGQGTRLTVV.

The chain recombines TRBV6-5 with TRBJ1-1; perhaps TRBD1 as D (5 bases). Trimming removed 7 bases at V and 3 bases at J, with 15 bases between. This CDR3 region has 14 residues. In germline, CDR1 is MNHEY, CDR2 SVGAGI. The DNA for the CDR3 is TGTGCCAGCAAGAACAGGCCCACTGACACTGAAGCTTTCTTT. This encodes CASKNRPTDTEAFF.

This clone has more than one count but fewer than ten. The rearrangement links TRBV5-6 to TRBJ2-1, with TRBD2 as a possible D gene (6 bases). The germline V gene encodes CDR1 SGHDT and CDR2 YYEEEE. Trimming took off 1 base at V and 8 bases at J, with 10 bases between the two ends. The CDR3 runs 13 residues. This CDR3 is CASSLRERYEQFF. The CDR3 coding sequence is TGTGCCAGCAGCTTGCGGGAGAGATATGAGCAGTTCTTC.

J is TRBJ2-1 and V is TRBV7-8; a weak D match, TRBD1 (6 bases). Germline values: CDR1 SGHVS, CDR2 FQNEAQ. Trimming shortened V by 2 bases and J by 7 bases, and 18 bases separated the two germline ends. The CDR3 spans 16 residues. DNA of the CDR3: TGTGCCAGCAGCTTATTCCAGGGGATTACGTGGAATGAGCAGTTCTTC. Translating gives CASSLFQGITWNEQFF.